The text below deals with one T cell receptor beta chain. The data originate from a study of technical replicates of blood from a handful of donors. CDR1 is SNHLY, CDR2 FYNNEI, per germline. The CDR3 consists of 10 residues. Deletions cut 4 bases from V and 7 bases from J, with 4 bases between. Some clones are missing from TCRdb's copy, which holds only in-frame ones; the method was immunoSEQ multiplex PCR. The sample carries 60,000 to 70,000 clones, 95% to 98% recorded once. The chain employs TRBV2 and TRBJ1-1; no clear D. The sequence came from a human donor in good health. Material: T cells isolated from PBMCs. The CDR3 DNA sequence: TGTGCCAGCAGTGCCAATGAAGCTTTCTTT. Translated: CASSANEAFF.